The 10 T cell receptor beta chains below all came from one sample that was sequenced in a study of technical replicates of blood from a few donors. Some clones are missing from TCRdb's copy, which holds only in-frame ones; the method was immunoSEQ multiplex PCR. The repertoire holds about 84,000 clones, 97% seen once, with approximately 0.18% in the top ten. The sequencing sample was made of T cells isolated from PBMCs. The receptors derive from a human donor in good health.

V is TRBV6-5 and J is TRBJ1-1; 7 bases align to TRBD1. The CDR3 spans 11 residues. J was trimmed by 8 bases and V by 9 bases; bases with no gene match: 6. Germline CDR1 and CDR2: MNHEY and SVGAGI. CDR3 bases: TGTGCCAGTAGTACAGGGGCCGAAGCTTTCTTT. Translating it yields CASSTGAEAFF.

This rearrangement joins TRBV6-5 to TRBJ2-7, with D possibly matching TRBD2 (6 bases). There are 14 residues in the CDR3. Deletions cut 5 bases from V and 5 bases from J, with 16 bases between. Germline CDR1 is MNHEY and CDR2 is SVGAGI. This chain's CDR3 is CASSKTSPKHEQYF. For the CDR3, the DNA is TGTGCCAGCAGTAAAACTAGCCCTAAACACGAGCAGTACTTC.

This chain joins TRBV19 and TRBJ2-1; TRBD2 matches at 9 bases. Germline V gene sequence: CDR1 LNHDA, CDR2 SQIVND (reference sequence). The CDR3 consists of 14 residues. The trim removed 9 bases at V and 4 bases at J, leaving 7 bases unmatched. This chain's CDR3 is CARPSGRYYNEQFF. In DNA form, the CDR3 reads TGTGCCAGACCAAGCGGGAGGTATTACAATGAGCAGTTCTTC.

Here the CDR3 DNA reads TGTGCCAGCAGTGAAGCAGGGCAGGGTTGGACTGAAGCTTTCTTT. This translates into CASSEAGQGWTEAFF. The J gene is TRBJ1-1, the V gene TRBV6-1, with D maybe TRBD1 (5 bases). Germline-derived CDR1 and CDR2 are MNHNS and SASEGT. The CDR3 sequence is 15 residues long. Trimming took 0 bases from V and 5 from J, leaving 13 bases between them.

This chain joins TRBV4-1 and TRBJ2-7; TRBD2 aligns across 8 bases. The CDR3 totals 15 residues. Per germline, CDR1 MGHRA and CDR2 YSYEKL. Trimming removed 3 bases from V and 6 bases from J; junction bases left unmatched: 10. For the CDR3, the DNA is TGCGCCAGCAGCCACCCAGCGGCGGGAGGAGCCGAGCAGTACTTC. It translates to CASSHPAAGGAEQYF.

The V call is TRBV28, the J call TRBJ1-2, with D tentatively TRBD1 (6 bases). The ends were cut back, 5 bases at V and 4 bases at J, with 11 bases in the middle. Germline V gene lookup returns CDR1 MDHEN and CDR2 SYDVKM. The CDR3 totals 13 residues. In DNA, the CDR3 is TGTGCCAGCAGTCCGACAGGCATCTATGGCTACACCTTC. This gives the protein CASSPTGIYGYTF.

The chain uses TRBV19 and TRBJ1-5; D not resolved. The CDR3 has 12 residues. In germline, CDR1 is LNHDA, CDR2 SQIVND (reference sequence). V was trimmed by 6 bases and J by 3 bases, leaving 6 bases between them. The chain's CDR3 is CASSFSNQPQHF. CDR3 sequence (DNA): TGTGCCAGTAGCTTCTCCAATCAGCCCCAGCATTTT.

The gene calls are TRBV5-1 and TRBJ2-3, with TRBD2 as a possible D gene (5 bases). Per germline, CDR1 SGHRS and CDR2 YFSETQ. The germline V and J ends were trimmed by 3 bases and 4 bases, with 12 bases remaining between them. The CDR3 has 14 residues. CDR3 region: CASSSREFPDTQYF. The CDR3 nucleotides are TGCGCCAGCAGCTCAAGGGAGTTCCCAGATACGCAGTATTTT.

This sequence joins TRBV11-3 and TRBJ2-1, with D possibly TRBD2 on 5 matching bases. V lost 3 bases to trimming and J lost 6 bases, with 9 bases between them. This CDR3 spans 13 amino acids. The germline V gene has CDR1 SGHNT and CDR2 YENEEA. CDR3 protein: CASSFGLFNEQFF. The CDR3 bases are TGTGCCAGCAGCTTCGGACTTTTCAATGAGCAGTTCTTC. The full variable domain, rest sourced from reference TRBV11-3 and TRBJ2-1, is EAGVVQSPRYKIIEKKQPVAFWCNPISGHNTLYWYLQNLGQGPELLIRYENEEAVDDSQLPKDRFSAERLKGVDSTLKIQPAELGDSAVYLCASSFGLFNEQFFGPGTRLTVL.

This chain uses TRBV4-1 with TRBJ2-1; the match to TRBD2 covers 7 bases. J gave up 7 bases and V 6 bases, and 6 bases lay outside the gene matches. Germline V gene sequence: CDR1 MGHRA, CDR2 YSYEKL. CDR3 length: 13 residues. This CDR3 reads CASRRGSGNEQFF. CDR3 sequence (DNA): TGCGCCAGCAGACGCGGGAGTGGAAATGAGCAGTTCTTC.